This TCR beta chain is drawn from a study of T cells after yellow fever vaccination (dated 2019 in TCRdb). At the level of the whole study: The SMART-Seq v4 Ultra Low Input RNA kit was used to prepare libraries from fractions with low cell numbers. Bulk TCR alpha and beta repertoires were sequenced longitudinally to track T-cell clones before and after primary and booster YFV17D yellow fever vaccination. The cohort comprised two healthy male donors, one aged 18 to 30 and one aged 30 to 39 years. Blood samples were taken at several timepoints before and after primary and secondary immunization, and bulk PBMC replicates and cell subsets were isolated.

The paper's findings and limits, for the study overall: Only a couple of donors were included in the study, so the extent to which the findings can be generalized is limited. Most clones expanded after primary vaccination (about 96% of CD4 and 88% of CD8) were re-detected after the booster, suggesting that broad memory maintenance occurred. Computational filtering was required because FACS-sorted repertoires could contain abundant contaminating clonotypes from the bulk population. A small fraction of clonotypes showed up in both the CD4 and CD8 compartments, probably as a result of convergent recombination. Compared with the primary T-cell response, the secondary T-cell response was faster but weaker, reaching its peak on day 5 rather than on day 15.

TCRdb records Illumina NovaSeq 6000 as the sequencer. TCR cDNA was made using 5'RACE template switching, a step that added a universal primer site and unique molecular identifiers. Priming of cDNA synthesis was performed from both the TCR alpha and TCR beta constant segments. Library amplification involved two PCR steps, and the second step added sample barcodes and sequencing adapters. Libraries were sequenced on Illumina HiSeq 2500 (2x100 bp) or NovaSeq (2x150 bp). The study's processing was this. MIGEC handled demultiplexing of reads and collapsing into UMI consensus sequences, while MiXCR performed V(D)J alignment. Using edgeR on replicate PBMC samples, clonotypes were called vaccine-responding if FDR was below 0.01 and the log2 fold change was above 5 up to day 15. Bulk clonotypes were assigned CD4 or CD8 identity according to which sequenced CD4 or CD8 repertoire held them at higher abundance. TCRdb reanalyzed the raw reads on its own, using fastp at Q25 for trimming and MiXCR for clone calling, and kept in-frame beta chains. Each CDR3 protein appears once, grouped with its most common genes and DNA. Clone size and V and J calls follow TCRdb, not the original study. The table for this sample lists 300,000 to 400,000 distinct CDR3 sequences; under 15% of them were counted only once. The top ten clones comprise 2.5% to 3.5% of the sample.

Read against the paper, the sample's treatment or condition label means: live attenuated yellow fever vaccine strain. A standard Ficoll-Paque protocol was used to isolate PBMCs from peripheral blood. Dynabeads CD4 and CD8 positive selection kits were used to isolate the CD4 and CD8 T-cell fractions. RNA was extracted with TriZol from bulk PBMCs, CD4 and CD8 fractions, and dextramer-positive and dextramer-negative fractions. The table lists this clonotype with many counts. This clone's antigen is unknown. Base qualities are not recorded, but no much larger clone differs from it by a single base. The CDR3 sequence holds 12 residues, the cysteine and phenylalanine included. Only the CDR3 DNA is retained, 36 bases long and in frame from the first base. CDR1 SGHTA and CDR2 FQGNSA are derived from the germline V gene. V and J lose 5 bases and 5 bases, and a span of 8 bases separates them.

This specimen was CD4+ T cells sorted from PBMCs, taken 15 days after the yellow fever booster vaccination. The source of this sequence is a man between 18 and 35 years old who received the YFV17D yellow fever vaccine. The rearrangement combines TRBV7-2 with TRBJ2-3; the D gene identity is not certain. The DNA reads TGTGCCAGCAGCCCCCAGCGAGATACGCAGTATTTT. Translated, this is CASSPQRDTQYF.